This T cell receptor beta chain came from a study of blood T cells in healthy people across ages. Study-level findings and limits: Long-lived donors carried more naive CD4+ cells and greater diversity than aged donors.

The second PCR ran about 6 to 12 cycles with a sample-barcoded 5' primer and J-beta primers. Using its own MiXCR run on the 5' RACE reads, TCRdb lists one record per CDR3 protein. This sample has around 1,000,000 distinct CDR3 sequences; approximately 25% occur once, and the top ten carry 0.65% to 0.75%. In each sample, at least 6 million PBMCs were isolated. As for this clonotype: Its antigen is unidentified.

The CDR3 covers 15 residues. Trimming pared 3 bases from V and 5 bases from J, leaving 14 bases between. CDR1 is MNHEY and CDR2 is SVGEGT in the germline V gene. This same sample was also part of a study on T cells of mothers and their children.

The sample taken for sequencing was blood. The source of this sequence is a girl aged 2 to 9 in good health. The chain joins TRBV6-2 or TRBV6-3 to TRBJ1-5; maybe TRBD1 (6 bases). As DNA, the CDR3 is TGTGCCAGCAGTTATGGGGGGGGCAACTATCAGCCCCAGCATTTT. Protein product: CASSYGGGNYQPQHF.